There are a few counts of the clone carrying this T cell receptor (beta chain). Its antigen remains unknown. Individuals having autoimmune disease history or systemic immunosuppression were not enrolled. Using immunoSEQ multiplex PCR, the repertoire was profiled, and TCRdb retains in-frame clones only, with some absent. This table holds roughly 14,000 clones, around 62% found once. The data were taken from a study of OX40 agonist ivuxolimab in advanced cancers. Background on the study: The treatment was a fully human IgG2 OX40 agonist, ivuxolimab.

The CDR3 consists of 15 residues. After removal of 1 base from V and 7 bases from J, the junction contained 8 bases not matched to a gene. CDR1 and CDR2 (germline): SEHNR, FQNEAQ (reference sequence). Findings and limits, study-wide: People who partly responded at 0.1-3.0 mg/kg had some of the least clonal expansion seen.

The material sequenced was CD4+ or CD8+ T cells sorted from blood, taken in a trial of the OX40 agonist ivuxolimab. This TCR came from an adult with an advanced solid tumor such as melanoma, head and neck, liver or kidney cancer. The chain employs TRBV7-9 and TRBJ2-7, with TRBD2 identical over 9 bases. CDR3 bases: TGTGCCAGCAGCTTAGAGGGCGGGGGGGCCGGTGAGCAGTACTTC. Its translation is CASSLEGGGAGEQYF.